This T cell receptor (beta chain) came from a study of Ad26.COV2.S vaccination and SARS-CoV-2 variants. Findings of the study overall: Spike-specific TCR breadth was greater in vaccine than placebo recipients. CD8+ and CD4+ T cells specific for spike reportedly responded with substantial breadth after vaccination.

Data came from immunoSEQ multiplex PCR; TCRdb stores just in-frame clones and leaves some out. The profile covers about 460,000 clones, with 80% to 90% appearing a single time and 1.5% to 2% taken by the ten largest. Sample treatment: some 20 received Ad26.COV2.S at low or high dose, single or two shots; five or six received placebo; per-sample allocation not given. Collection of samples fell on day 63 after the first vaccine or placebo injection. CDR1 and CDR2 from the germline V gene are SGHRS and YFSETQ. This CDR3 contains 14 residues. The J segment lost 6 bases and the V segment lost 4 bases, leaving 6 bases of the junction unmatched. This clone was seen a single time. Its antigen is undetermined.

The sample consisted of peripheral blood, taken in a trial of Ad26.COV2.S vaccine versus placebo. This receptor was taken from a person between 18 and 60 years old who received the Ad26.COV2.S COVID-19 vaccine or a placebo. The rearrangement joins TRBV5-1 to TRBJ1-5; 8 nucleotides line up with TRBD1. CDR3 sequence reads: CASSPTGEGQPQHF. The CDR3 bases are TGCGCCAGCAGCCCGACAGGGGAAGGTCAGCCCCAGCATTTT. Full variable domain (remainder filled in from reference TRBV5-1 and TRBJ1-5): KAGVTQTPRYLIKTRGQQVTLSCSPISGHRSVSWYQQTPGQGLQFLFEYFSETQRNKGNFPGRFSGRQFSNSRSEMNVSTLELGDSALYLCASSPTGEGQPQHFGDGTRLSIL.